A single sample gave rise to the 25 T cell receptor beta chains below, sequenced in a study of OX40 agonist ivuxolimab in advanced cancers. Measured with immunoSEQ multiplex PCR; TCRdb has only the in-frame clones, and not every one. The profile shows 78,000 or so clones, around nine tenths of them singletons. The sequenced sample was CD4+ or CD8+ T cells sorted from blood, obtained in a trial of the OX40 agonist ivuxolimab. The receptors here all came from an adult with an advanced solid tumor such as melanoma, head and neck, liver or kidney cancer.

The V gene is TRBV19, the J gene TRBJ2-7, with D possibly being TRBD1 (6 bases). The CDR3 consists of 16 residues. Germline V lookup: CDR1 LNHDA, CDR2 SQIVND (reference sequence). V dropped 10 bases and J dropped 1 base, with 23 bases sitting between them. The CDR3, as DNA: TGTGCCACCAAAGGCTTTGGACAGAGGAATTCCTACGAGCAGTACTTC. It encodes CATKGFGQRNSYEQYF. Full variable domain (outside the CDR3, taken from reference TRBV19 and TRBJ2-7): DGGITQSPKYLFRKEGQNVTLSCEQNLNHDAMYWYRQDPGQGLRLIYYSQIVNDFQKGDIAEGYSVSREKKESFPLTVTSAQKNPTAFYLCATKGFGQRNSYEQYFGPGTRLTVT.

The chain's CDR3 is CASSSFVTGGRGYTF. In nucleotides, the CDR3 is TGTGCCAGCAGCTCGTTCGTGACAGGGGGAAGAGGCTACACCTTC. This chain joins TRBV5-5 and TRBJ1-2; 9 bases map to TRBD1. Per the germline V gene, CDR1 is SGHKS and CDR2 is YYEKEE (reference sequence). The CDR3 runs 15 residues. V was pared by 3 bases and J by 8 bases, with 11 bases of the junction left unmatched.

The chain recombines TRBV30 with TRBJ1-1; D remains ambiguous. Between the trimmed V and J ends, which lost 1 base and 2 bases, there was a span of 8 bases. Germline V gene sequence: CDR1 GTSNPN, CDR2 SVGIG (reference sequence). CDR3 length: 13 residues. The CDR3 spells CAWSGPANTEAFF. Written as DNA, the CDR3 is TGTGCCTGGAGTGGGCCGGCCAACACTGAAGCTTTCTTT.

CDR3 residues: CASSPSTYTGELFF. For the CDR3, the DNA is TGTGCCAGCTCACCCTCCACCTACACCGGGGAGCTGTTTTTT. This sequence joins TRBV18 and TRBJ2-2; D not resolved. Trimming took 3 bases from V and 3 from J, leaving 8 bases between them. Germline values: CDR1 KGHSH, CDR2 LQKENI. The CDR3 runs 14 residues.

The V call is TRBV5-1, the J call TRBJ2-1; D tentatively reads TRBD1 or TRBD2 (5 bases each). Trimming pared 4 bases from V and 7 bases from J, leaving 15 bases between. Per germline, CDR1 SGHRS and CDR2 YFSETQ. The CDR3 totals 14 residues. The CDR3 DNA follows: TGCGCCAGCAGCCCCGGGACCCCCGGGAATGAGCAGTTCTTC. Protein: CASSPGTPGNEQFF.

The gene calls are TRBV7-2 and TRBJ2-5; D might be TRBD1 (6 bases). Germline V gene data show CDR1 as SGHTA and CDR2 as FQGNSA. Deletions cut 5 bases from V and 3 bases from J, with 16 bases between. There are 15 residues in the CDR3. CDR3 coding DNA: TGTGCCAGCAGCCCTCACAGGCACAGGGAAGAGACCCAGTACTTC. It yields the protein CASSPHRHREETQYF.

This rearrangement joins TRBV6-1 to TRBJ2-3; D is unresolved. There are 12 residues in the CDR3. CDR1 MNHNS and CDR2 SASEGT come from the germline V gene. V was cut by 5 bases and J by 4 bases, with 7 bases left in between. The CDR3: CASSQSPDTQYF. The CDR3 DNA reads TGTGCCAGCAGTCAAAGTCCAGATACGCAGTATTTT.

The chain carries TRBV11-2 and TRBJ2-2; 7 nucleotides line up with TRBD2. Germline lookup yields CDR1 SGHAT and CDR2 FQNNGV. Trimming removed 5 bases from V and 7 bases from J; junction bases left unmatched: 10. The CDR3 spans 15 residues. CDR3: CASSISGTMGGELFF. The CDR3, as DNA: TGTGCCAGCAGCATAAGCGGGACTATGGGCGGGGAGCTGTTTTTT.

The chain links TRBV7-2 to TRBJ2-5; D is perhaps TRBD2 (5 bases). Germline CDR1 and CDR2: SGHTA and FQGNSA. V lost 1 base and J 0 bases, leaving 9 bases between the germline ends. The CDR3 has 15 amino acids. Here the CDR3 reads CASSLGAGNQETQYF. As DNA, the CDR3 is TGTGCCAGCAGCTTAGGTGCGGGCAACCAAGAGACCCAGTACTTC.

J is TRBJ1-3 and V is TRBV27; D unresolved. The CDR3 has 16 amino acids. V was clipped by 5 bases and J by 0 bases, with 14 bases between them. Germline V lookup: CDR1 MNHEY, CDR2 SMNVEV (reference sequence). CDR3 sequence reads: CASSASVTLSGNTIYF. Written as DNA, the CDR3 is TGTGCCAGCAGTGCCTCGGTTACCCTCTCTGGAAACACCATATATTTT.

Details on this clone: Other DNA sequences in this sample translate to the same CDR3. The CDR3 nucleotides are TGCGCCAGCAGTGAGTCGGGGGGCAGCTACGAGCAGTACTTC. Translation: CASSESGGSYEQYF. The chain is built from TRBV10-1 and TRBJ2-7; D might be TRBD1 or TRBD2, each matching 6 bases. The germline V gene encodes CDR1 WNHNN and CDR2 SYGVQD (reference sequence). The CDR3 contains 14 residues. Trimming took off 0 bases at V and 3 bases at J, with 9 bases between the two ends.

This clone has only one observation. V gene TRBV6-5 combines with J gene TRBJ2-7; D is possibly TRBD1 (6 bases). V gave up 2 bases and J gave up 1 base, with 15 bases separating them. CDR1 MNHEY and CDR2 SVGAGI come from the germline V gene. The CDR3 extends over 16 amino acids. CDR3 coding DNA: TGTGCCAGCAGTTACCTCAAGACAGGCAAATCCTACGAGCAGTACTTC. It is translated as CASSYLKTGKSYEQYF.

The V and J genes are TRBV7-8 and TRBJ1-5; D gene ambiguous. The V end lost 1 base, the J end lost 2 bases, and 12 bases lay between the germline ends. The germline CDR1 and CDR2 sequences are SGHVS and FQNEAQ. CDR3 length: 16 residues. DNA of the CDR3: TGTGCCAGCAGCTTAGAGCCGAAAACTGGCAATCAGCCCCAGCATTTT. As protein: CASSLEPKTGNQPQHF.

The chain carries TRBV27 and TRBJ2-2; D not resolved. V shed 0 bases and J shed 2 bases, with 10 bases lying between them. The CDR3 spans 16 residues. Per germline, CDR1 MNHEY and CDR2 SMNVEV (reference sequence). Written as DNA, the CDR3 is TGTGCCAGCAGTTTATCACCACTACCTAACACCGGGGAGCTGTTTTTT. Its protein product is CASSLSPLPNTGELFF.

This chain uses TRBV12-5 with TRBJ1-2; 11 bases are shared with TRBD1. The V segment lost 6 bases and the J segment 1 base; nucleotides outside the gene matches: 4. Germline V gene data show CDR1 as LGHNT and CDR2 as FRNRAP. This CDR3 contains 15 residues. CDR3 region: CASGLDRGHNYGYTF. CDR3 sequence (DNA): TGTGCTAGTGGCCTGGACAGGGGGCATAACTATGGCTACACCTTC.

To note about this clone: Distinct nucleotide sequences in the sample also encode this CDR3. The rearrangement links TRBV29-1 to TRBJ1-5; 8 nucleotides align to TRBD1. Germline-derived CDR1 and CDR2 are SQVTM and ANQGSEA. Trimming removed 4 bases from V and 1 base from J; junction bases left unmatched: 0. The CDR3 sequence is 13 residues long. The CDR3: CSVGQGSNQPQHF. CDR3 bases: TGCAGCGTTGGACAGGGGAGCAATCAGCCCCAGCATTTT. The whole variable domain, filled in from reference TRBV29-1 and TRBJ1-5, reads SAVISQKPSRDICQRGTSLTIQCQVDSQVTMMFWYRQQPGQSLTLIATANQGSEATYESGFVIDKFPISRPNLTFSTLTVSNMSPEDSSIYLCSVGQGSNQPQHFGDGTRLSIL.

As DNA, the CDR3 is TGTGCTAGTGGACAAAGCCTGGGGGCGGCCGCCGGGGAGCTGTTTTTT. Encoded protein: CASGQSLGAAAGELFF. This chain joins TRBV12-5 and TRBJ2-2; tentatively, D is TRBD1 (6 bases). The germline V and J ends were trimmed by 6 bases and 6 bases, with 20 bases remaining between them. This CDR3 spans 16 amino acids. Per germline, CDR1 LGHNT and CDR2 FRNRAP.

This chain uses TRBV7-7 with TRBJ2-2, with 7 nucleotides matching TRBD2. This CDR3 has 18 amino acids. V shed 5 bases, J shed 4 bases, and the junction held 16 bases outside the gene matches. Germline CDR1 reads SSHAT; CDR2 reads FNYEAQ (reference sequence). The CDR3 DNA reads as TGTGCCAGCAGCCGATCCTCCTTGGGAGGGGCCAGCACCGGGGAGCTGTTTTTT. Encoded protein: CASSRSSLGGASTGELFF.

The chain links TRBV4-3 to TRBJ2-1, with D unclear. Germline values: CDR1 LGHNA, CDR2 YSLEER. V lost 0 bases and J 7 bases, leaving 7 bases between the germline ends. This CDR3 contains 13 residues. This CDR3 is CASSQDLRNEQFF. The CDR3 DNA reads as TGCGCCAGCAGCCAAGATCTAAGAAATGAGCAGTTCTTC.

V is TRBV5-4 and J is TRBJ2-7; 9 nucleotides line up with TRBD1. With 4 bases clipped from V and 4 bases from J, the junction kept 6 bases outside the gene matches. Germline V gene sequence: CDR1 SGHNT, CDR2 YYREEE (reference sequence). This CDR3 comprises 14 residues. CDR3 in amino acids: CASSSYRGQYEQYF. CDR3 DNA: TGTGCCAGCAGCAGTTACAGGGGGCAGTACGAGCAGTACTTC.

This chain links TRBV6-5 with TRBJ2-7, with 11 bases identical to TRBD1. This CDR3 has 14 residues. Unmatched junction bases numbered 5, after V lost 6 bases and J lost 4 bases. Germline V gene data show CDR1 as MNHEY and CDR2 as SVGAGI. Here the CDR3 reads CASRRDRGIYEQYF. CDR3 DNA: TGTGCCAGCAGGCGGGACAGGGGGATATACGAGCAGTACTTC.

With respect to this clone: The sample has other DNA sequences that encode this CDR3 too. V usage is TRBV11-3 and J usage is TRBJ1-1; D is unresolved. This CDR3 has 11 amino acids. V was trimmed by 3 bases and J by 5 bases, leaving 4 bases between them. The V gene's germline CDR1 is SGHNT and CDR2 YENEEA. This CDR3 reads CASSLLTEAFF. CDR3 bases: TGTGCCAGCAGCTTGTTAACTGAAGCTTTCTTT.

The chain uses TRBV27 and TRBJ2-2; D not certain. This CDR3 spans 16 amino acids. CDR1 is MNHEY, CDR2 SMNVEV, per germline (reference sequence). V lost 2 bases, J lost 0 bases, and 10 bases lay in between. CDR3 loop: CASSLQKASNTGELFF. The CDR3 bases are TGTGCCAGCAGTTTACAAAAAGCGTCGAACACCGGGGAGCTGTTTTTT.

V gene TRBV11-2 combines with J gene TRBJ2-7; 7 positions agree with TRBD1. This CDR3 contains 15 residues. CDR1 and CDR2 (germline): SGHAT, FQNNGV. The V gene end was trimmed by 5 bases and the J gene end by 7 bases; junction bases not matched to a gene: 14. Written as DNA, the CDR3 is TGTGCCAGCAGCCTACAGGGACAGATCTCGGGGGAGCAGTACTTC. Protein: CASSLQGQISGEQYF.

This clone showed up just once. The chain has TRBV11-2 and TRBJ1-2, with 7 bases fitting TRBD1. Losses at the gene ends were 0 bases for V and 7 bases for J; bases not matched to a gene: 5. CDR1 is SGHAT and CDR2 is FQNNGV in the germline V gene. This CDR3 spans 14 amino acids. CDR3 nucleotides: TGTGCCAGCAGCTTAGACCAGGGGGTTGGTGGCTACACCTTC. This translates into CASSLDQGVGGYTF.